The clone carrying this TCR beta chain showed up just once. Its antigen is as yet unknown. The data stem from a study of CD8+ T cells in alopecia areata. Regarding treatment: oral pan-JAK inhibitor, 5-10 mg twice daily. The study team obtained lesional scalp punch biopsies and peripheral blood from alopecia areata patients. The sequencing template was cDNA reverse transcribed from extracted RNA. TCRdb keeps only in-frame clones here, not all; method: immunoSEQ multiplex PCR. Of fewer than 250,000 clones detected, 45% to 65% appear once; the ten largest clones hold over 0.55%. General study results and limits: Higher clonality and more expanded CD8+ clones appeared in lesional than normal scalp. The study found tofacitinib significantly decreased scalp clonality and expanded CD8+ clones among the top 100. Researchers reported that TCR sharing among patients proved less clear than in mice, possibly HLA-linked.

The TCR originated in a human donor with alopecia areata. The sequencing here drew on CD4+ T cells sorted from blood, taken at week 4, from a patient treated with tofacitinib.

CDR3 nucleotide sequence: TGCAGCGTGGATTCCGGGACAGGGGGCGCCGGGGGCTACACCTTC. It is translated as CSVDSGTGGAGGYTF. This sequence joins TRBV29-1 and TRBJ1-2; TRBD1 aligns across 12 bases. The germline CDR1 and CDR2 sequences are SQVTM and ANQGSEA. Trimming at V came to 6 bases and at J to 8 bases, leaving 13 bases not matched to a gene. The CDR3 is made up of 15 amino acids.